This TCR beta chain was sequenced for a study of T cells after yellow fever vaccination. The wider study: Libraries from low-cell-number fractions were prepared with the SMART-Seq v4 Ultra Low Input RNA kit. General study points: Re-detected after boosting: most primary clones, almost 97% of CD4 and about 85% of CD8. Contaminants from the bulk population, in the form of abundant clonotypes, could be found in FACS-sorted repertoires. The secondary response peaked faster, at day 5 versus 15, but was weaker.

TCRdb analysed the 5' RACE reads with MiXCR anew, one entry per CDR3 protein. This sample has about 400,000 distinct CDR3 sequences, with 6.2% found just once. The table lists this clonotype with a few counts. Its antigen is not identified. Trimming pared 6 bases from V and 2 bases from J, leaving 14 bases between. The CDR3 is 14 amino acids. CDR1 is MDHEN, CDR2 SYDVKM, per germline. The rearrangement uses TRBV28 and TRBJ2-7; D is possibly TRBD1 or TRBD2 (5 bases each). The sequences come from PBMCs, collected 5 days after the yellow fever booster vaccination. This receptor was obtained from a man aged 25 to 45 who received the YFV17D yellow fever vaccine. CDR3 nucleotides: TGTGCCAGCAGAACCGGGACGGTGACCTACGAGCAGTACTTC. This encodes CASRTGTVTYEQYF.